This T cell receptor beta chain was captured in a study of Ad26.COV2.S vaccination and SARS-CoV-2 variants. Clones were sequenced by immunoSEQ multiplex PCR, and TCRdb holds only the in-frame ones, with some missing. The data show about 680,000 clones, around 90% seen once. The treatment was: some 19 received Ad26.COV2.S at low or high dose, single or two shots; about 5 received placebo; per-sample allocation not given. Samples were taken on day 63 after the first vaccine or placebo injection. The sample here was peripheral blood, taken in a trial of Ad26.COV2.S vaccine versus placebo. This clonotype was sampled from a person between 18 and 65 years old who received the Ad26.COV2.S COVID-19 vaccine or a placebo.

The CDR3 bases are TGTGCCAGCAGCGTAGGCACCCAGAACACTGAAGCTTTCTTT. Translating it yields CASSVGTQNTEAFF. This chain connects TRBV27 to TRBJ1-1; D gene uncertain. Germline-derived CDR1 and CDR2 are MNHEY and SMNVEV (reference sequence). Deletions cut 6 bases from V and 1 base from J, with 12 bases between. The CDR3 runs to 14 residues.